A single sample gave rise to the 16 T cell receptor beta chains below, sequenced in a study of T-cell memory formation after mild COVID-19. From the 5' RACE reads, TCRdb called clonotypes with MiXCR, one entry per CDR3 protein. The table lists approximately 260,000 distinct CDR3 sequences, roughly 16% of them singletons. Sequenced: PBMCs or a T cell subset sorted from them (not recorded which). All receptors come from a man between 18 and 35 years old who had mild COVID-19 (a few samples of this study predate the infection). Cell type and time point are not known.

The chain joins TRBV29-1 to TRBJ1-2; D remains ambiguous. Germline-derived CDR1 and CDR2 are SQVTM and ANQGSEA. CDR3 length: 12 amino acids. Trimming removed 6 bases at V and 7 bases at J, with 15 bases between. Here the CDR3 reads CSVPGFWAGYTF. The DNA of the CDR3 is TGCAGCGTCCCGGGCTTTTGGGCTGGCTACACCTTC.

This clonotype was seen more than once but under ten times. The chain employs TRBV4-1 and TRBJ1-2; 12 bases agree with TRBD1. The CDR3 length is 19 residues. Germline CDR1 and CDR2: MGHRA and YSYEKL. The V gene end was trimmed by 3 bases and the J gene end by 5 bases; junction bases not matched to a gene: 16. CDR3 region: CASSQHSPGQGAVGYGYTF. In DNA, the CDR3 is TGCGCCAGCAGCCAGCACTCACCGGGACAGGGGGCGGTAGGGTATGGCTACACCTTC.

In nucleotides, the CDR3 is TGTGCCAGCATCTCCGCCGGGGGGGCGCTATCCTCTCAGCCCCAGCATTTT. Translated, it gives CASISAGGALSSQPQHF. The rearrangement joins TRBV6-6 to TRBJ1-5, with D maybe TRBD1 (6 bases). The CDR3 spans 17 residues. V was shortened by 7 bases and J by 6 bases, with 25 bases between the two germline ends. The germline CDR1 and CDR2 sequences are MNHNY and SVGAGI (reference sequence).

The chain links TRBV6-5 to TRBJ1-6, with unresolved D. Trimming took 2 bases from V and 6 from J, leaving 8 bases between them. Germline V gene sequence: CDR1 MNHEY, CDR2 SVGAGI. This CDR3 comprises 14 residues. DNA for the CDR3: TGTGCCAGCAGTTACGGAAGACTTAATTCACCCCTCCACTTT. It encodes CASSYGRLNSPLHF.

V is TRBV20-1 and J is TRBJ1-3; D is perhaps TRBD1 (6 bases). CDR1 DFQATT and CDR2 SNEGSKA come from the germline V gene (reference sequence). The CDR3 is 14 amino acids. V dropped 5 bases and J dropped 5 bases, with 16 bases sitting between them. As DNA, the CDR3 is TGCAGTGCTTTCATGCCGAGGGGGAGAAACACCATATATTTT. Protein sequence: CSAFMPRGRNTIYF.

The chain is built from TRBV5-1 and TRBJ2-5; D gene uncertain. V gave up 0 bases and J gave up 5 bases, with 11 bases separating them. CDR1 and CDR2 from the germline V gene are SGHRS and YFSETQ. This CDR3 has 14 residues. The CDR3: CASSLGLGYETQYF. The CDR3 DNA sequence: TGCGCCAGCAGCTTGGGATTAGGATACGAGACCCAGTACTTC.

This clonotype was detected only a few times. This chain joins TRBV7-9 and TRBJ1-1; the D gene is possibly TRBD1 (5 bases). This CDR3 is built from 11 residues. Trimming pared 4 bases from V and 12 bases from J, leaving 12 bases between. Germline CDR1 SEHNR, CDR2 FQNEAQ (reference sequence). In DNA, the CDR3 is TGTGCCAGCAGCTCGGACATACGATCTTTCTTT. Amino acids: CASSSDIRSFF.

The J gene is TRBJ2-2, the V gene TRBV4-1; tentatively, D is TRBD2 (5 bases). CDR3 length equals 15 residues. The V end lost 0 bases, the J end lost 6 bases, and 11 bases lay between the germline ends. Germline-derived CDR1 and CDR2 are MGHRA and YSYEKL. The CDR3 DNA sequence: TGCGCCAGCAGCCAAGAAGCGGCTTGGCCCGGGGAGCTGTTTTTT. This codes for CASSQEAAWPGELFF.

In nucleotides, the CDR3 is TGTGCCAGCAGACAGGACGACAAAAACATTCAGTACTTC. This translates into CASRQDDKNIQYF. The chain recombines TRBV16 with TRBJ2-4, with D tentatively TRBD1 (5 bases). Between the trimmed V and J ends, which lost 6 bases and 3 bases, there was a span of 9 bases. The CDR3 spans 13 residues. Looked up from germline, CDR1 is KGHSY and CDR2 is FQNENV.

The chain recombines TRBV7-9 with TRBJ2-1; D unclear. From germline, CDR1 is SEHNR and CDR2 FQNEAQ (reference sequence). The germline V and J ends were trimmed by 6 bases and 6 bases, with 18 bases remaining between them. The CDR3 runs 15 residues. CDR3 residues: CASRSRAAAGNEQFF. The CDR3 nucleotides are TGTGCCAGCAGGAGCCGGGCCGCAGCCGGCAATGAGCAGTTCTTC.

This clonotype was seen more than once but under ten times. CDR3 region: CASSQDSLGGGNTEAFF. As DNA, the CDR3 is TGCGCCAGCAGCCAAGATTCCCTTGGGGGGGGGAACACTGAAGCTTTCTTT. V and J are TRBV4-3 and TRBJ1-1; TRBD1 is a possible D gene (5 bases). Trimming shortened V by 0 bases and J by 1 base, and 15 bases separated the two germline ends. The CDR3 contains 17 residues. Per the germline V gene, CDR1 is LGHNA and CDR2 is YSLEER.

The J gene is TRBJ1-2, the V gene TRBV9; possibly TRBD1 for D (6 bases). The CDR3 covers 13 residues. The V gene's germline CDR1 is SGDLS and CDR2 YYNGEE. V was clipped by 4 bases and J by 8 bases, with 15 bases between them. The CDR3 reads CASSLGTIGGYTF. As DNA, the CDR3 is TGTGCCAGCAGCCTAGGGACAATCGGCGGCTACACCTTC.

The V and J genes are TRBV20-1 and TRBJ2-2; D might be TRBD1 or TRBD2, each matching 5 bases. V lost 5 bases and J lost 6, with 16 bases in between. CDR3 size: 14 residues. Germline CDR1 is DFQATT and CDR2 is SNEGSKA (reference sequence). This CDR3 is CSASGTVDAGELFF. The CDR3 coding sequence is TGCAGTGCTTCCGGGACGGTGGATGCCGGGGAGCTGTTTTTT.

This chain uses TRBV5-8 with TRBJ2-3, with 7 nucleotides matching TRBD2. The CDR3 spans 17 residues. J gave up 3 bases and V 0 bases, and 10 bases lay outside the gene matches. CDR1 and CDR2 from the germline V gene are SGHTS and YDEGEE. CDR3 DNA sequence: TGTGCCAGCAGCTTGGGAGTCGCCGGGGGAGGGACAGATACGCAGTATTTT. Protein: CASSLGVAGGGTDTQYF.

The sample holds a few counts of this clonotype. The CDR3 DNA sequence: TGTGCCTGGAATGAACCTGGAGGCACAGATACGCAGTATTTT. This encodes CAWNEPGGTDTQYF. The chain carries TRBV30 and TRBJ2-3; D is undetermined. From germline, CDR1 is GTSNPN and CDR2 SVGIG (reference sequence). Trimming shortened V by 4 bases and J by 1 base, and 12 bases separated the two germline ends. The length of the CDR3 is 14 residues.

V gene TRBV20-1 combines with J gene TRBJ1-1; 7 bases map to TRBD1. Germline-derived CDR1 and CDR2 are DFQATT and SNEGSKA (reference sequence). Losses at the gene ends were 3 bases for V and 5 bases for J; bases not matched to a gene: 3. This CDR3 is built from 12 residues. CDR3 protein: CSASYRGTEAFF. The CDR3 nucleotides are TGCAGTGCTAGTTACAGGGGAACTGAAGCTTTCTTT.